This TCR beta chain was captured in a study of long-term antiretroviral therapy in people with HIV. Study findings and constraints: Clones showing expansion before ART dominated the repertoire at all time points.

Deletions cut 4 bases from V and 0 bases from J, with 6 bases between. The CDR3 extends over 13 amino acids. The germline CDR1 and CDR2 sequences are MNHEY and SVGAGI. They ran version v3.0 of the immunoSEQ assay at survey level. Using immunoSEQ multiplex PCR, the repertoire was profiled, and TCRdb retains in-frame clones only, with some absent. The table has some 30,000 clones, 70% to 90% seen once. As to this clone: Its antigen is not identified.

The receptor comes from a man between 18 and 29 years old with HIV. The chain carries TRBV6-5 and TRBJ1-1; no clear D gene. This material consisted of unsorted PBMCs, taken 1.1 years after starting antiretroviral therapy. CDR3 loop: CASSLGMNTEAFF. For the CDR3, the DNA is TGTGCCAGCAGTTTAGGGATGAACACTGAAGCTTTCTTT.